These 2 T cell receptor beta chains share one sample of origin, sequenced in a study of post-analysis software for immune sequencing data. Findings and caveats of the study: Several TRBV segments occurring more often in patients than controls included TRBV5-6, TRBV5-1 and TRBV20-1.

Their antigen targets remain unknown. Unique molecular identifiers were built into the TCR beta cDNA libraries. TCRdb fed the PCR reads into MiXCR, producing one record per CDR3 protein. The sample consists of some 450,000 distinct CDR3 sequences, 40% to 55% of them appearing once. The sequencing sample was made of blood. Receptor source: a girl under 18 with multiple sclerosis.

Here the CDR3 reads CSVGRINEKLFF. CDR3 DNA: TGCAGTGTTGGACGGATCAATGAAAAACTGTTTTTT. V is TRBV20-1 and J is TRBJ1-4; D not resolved. The ends were cut back, 7 bases at V and 5 bases at J, with 11 bases in the middle. The CDR3 has 12 residues. The germline gives CDR1 DFQATT, CDR2 SNEGSKA (reference sequence).

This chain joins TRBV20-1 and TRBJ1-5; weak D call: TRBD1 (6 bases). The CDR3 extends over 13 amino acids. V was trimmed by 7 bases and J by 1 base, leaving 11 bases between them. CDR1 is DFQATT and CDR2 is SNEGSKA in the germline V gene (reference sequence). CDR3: CSGTETSNQPQHF. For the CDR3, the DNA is TGCAGTGGGACAGAAACAAGCAATCAGCCCCAGCATTTT.